Listed below are T cell receptor beta chains from one sample, sequenced in a study of shared clonotypes between healthy human individuals. Using immunoSEQ multiplex PCR, the repertoire was profiled, and TCRdb retains in-frame clones only, with some absent. Among over a million clones, 70% to 80% were seen once, and the ten largest hold about 1.5%. The sequenced material came from memory CD4+ T cells sorted from blood. These receptors came from a man aged 18 to 35 in good health. CDR3s include the opening cysteine and the closing phenylalanine or tryptophan. Each record gives: J gene, clone size, V gene, D gene, CDR3 protein, CDR3 DNA. The D gene is left open where the match is weak. Size tells how often a clone was seen (once, few, many) or the class of an expanded clone, and some rows leave it out.

>TRBJ2-5|few|TRBV6-1|TRBD2
CASLRGGPQETQYF
TGTGCCAGCTTACGGGGGGGTCCCCAGGAGACCCAGTACTTC
>TRBJ1-1|.|TRBV5-1|TRBD1
CASSLGPGGTEAFF
TGCGCCAGCAGCTTGGGGCCAGGGGGCACTGAAGCTTTCTTT
>TRBJ2-2|.|TRBV10-3|TRBD2
CATSGRALGGELFF
TGTGCCACTAGCGGGAGGGCCCTCGGCGGGGAGCTGTTTTTT
>TRBJ2-1|once|TRBV2|.
CASSRGREGNEQFF
TGTGCCAGCAGCCGGGGCCGCGAGGGCAATGAGCAGTTCTTC
>TRBJ1-1|.|TRBV11-3|TRBD1
CASSFSDRDPRWSNTEAFF
TGTGCCAGCAGCTTTTCTGACAGGGACCCACGTTGGTCAAACACTGAAGCTTTCTTT
>TRBJ1-4|.|TRBV7-9|.
CASSYRQDNEKLFF
TGTGCCAGCAGCTATCGACAGGATAATGAAAAACTGTTTTTT
>TRBJ2-2|.|TRBV10-3|.
CAISDTAMSAGELFF
TGTGCCATCAGTGACACGGCCATGTCAGCCGGGGAGCTGTTTTTT
>TRBJ1-1|.|TRBV5-1|.
CASSSESAAATEAFF
TGCGCCAGCAGCTCAGAATCGGCGGCGGCCACTGAAGCTTTCTTT
>TRBJ1-4|.|TRBV5-1|.
CASRAQRFNEKLFF
TGCGCCAGCAGGGCCCAGCGGTTTAATGAAAAACTGTTTTTT
>TRBJ2-7|.|TRBV4-1|.
CASSVRETTYEQYF
TGCGCCAGCAGCGTTCGGGAGACGACCTACGAGCAGTACTTC
>TRBJ2-2|few|TRBV30|TRBD1
CATYRGRSAGELFF
TGTGCCACTTACAGGGGGCGCTCCGCCGGGGAGCTGTTTTTT
>TRBJ2-3|.|TRBV18|TRBD2
CASSPGLNTDTQYF
TGTGCCAGCTCACCGGGACTAAACACAGATACGCAGTATTTT
>TRBJ2-1|once|TRBV11-3|TRBD2
CASSPRGGPYNEQFF
TGTGCCAGCAGCCCGCGGGGGGGCCCCTACAATGAGCAGTTCTTC
>TRBJ2-2|few|TRBV7-8|.
CASSPIRTGELFF
TGTGCCAGCAGCCCAATCCGTACCGGGGAGCTGTTTTTT
>TRBJ1-2|.|TRBV7-9|.
CASSPVANYGYTF
TGTGCCAGCAGCCCGGTGGCTAACTATGGCTACACCTTC
>TRBJ1-1|.|TRBV29-1|TRBD1
CSVEGDRDNTEAFF
TGCAGCGTTGAAGGGGACAGAGACAACACTGAAGCTTTCTTT
>TRBJ2-7|.|TRBV27|.
CASGLIYEQYF
TGTGCCAGCGGACTTATATACGAGCAGTACTTC
>TRBJ2-3|.|TRBV5-1|.
CASSPSGTDTQYF
TGCGCCAGCAGCCCCTCAGGGACAGATACGCAGTATTTT